Shown below are 20 T cell receptor beta chains from a single sample sequenced in a study of blood T cells in healthy people across ages. A second PCR, run for about 7 to 12 cycles, used a sample-barcoded 5' primer plus a J-beta primer mix. MiXCR, run by TCRdb on the 5' RACE reads, gives a single entry per CDR3 protein. This table has around 900,000 distinct CDR3 sequences, 51% appearing once. Sample: blood. The receptors here all came from a woman aged 55-70 years in good health.

This clonotype occurred a few times. This chain joins TRBV2 and TRBJ2-1; possibly TRBD2 for D (5 bases). V was trimmed by 2 bases and J by 10 bases, leaving 15 bases between them. The germline CDR1 and CDR2 sequences are SNHLY and FYNNEI. This CDR3 has 14 amino acids. The CDR3 bases are TGTGCCAGCAGTGAACAGGCCGTACCGGGGGAGCAGTTCTTC. Translation gives CASSEQAVPGEQFF.

V and J are TRBV12-3 or TRBV12-4 and TRBJ2-7; a possible D gene is TRBD1 (5 bases). Trimming took 1 base from V and 0 from J, leaving 13 bases between them. This CDR3 comprises 16 residues. The DNA of the CDR3 is TGTGCCAGCAGTTTAGAACTCAGGGCGAGCTCCTACGAGCAGTACTTC. Residues: CASSLELRASSYEQYF.

In its sample, this clonotype was seen a few times. V usage is TRBV5-1 and J usage is TRBJ2-5; 13 bases agree with TRBD2. This CDR3 is built from 15 residues. The germline V gene encodes CDR1 SGHRS and CDR2 YFSETQ. Losses at the gene ends were 3 bases for V and 11 bases for J; bases not matched to a gene: 10. The CDR3 DNA follows: TGCGCCAGCAGCTCGACTAGCGGGAGGCATAATGAGCAGTACTTC. It translates to CASSSTSGRHNEQYF.

This clonotype was seen a single time. The rearrangement joins TRBV7-2 to TRBJ2-1; 10 bases match TRBD2. CDR1 and CDR2 from the germline V gene are SGHTA and FQGNSA. J was trimmed by 4 bases and V by 3 bases; bases with no gene match: 6. The CDR3 is made up of 16 amino acids. The CDR3 DNA reads as TGTGCCAGCAGCTTCTACCCTAGCGGGGGTTACAATGAGCAGTTCTTC. This gives the protein CASSFYPSGGYNEQFF.

The rearrangement uses TRBV20-1 and TRBJ2-7, with D unresolved. The DNA end lines up better with TRBJ2-4; the J call may be wrong. CDR1 DFQATT and CDR2 SNEGSKA come from the germline V gene (reference sequence). This CDR3 contains 12 residues. CDR3 in amino acids: CSAREVENIQYF. In nucleotides, the CDR3 is TGCAGTGCTAGAGAGGTAGAAAACATTCAGTACTTC.

As for this clonotype: A junction boundary mismatches the germline segment, possibly from a read error. The rearrangement links TRBV6-1 to TRBJ2-1, with 8 bases that match TRBD1. The CDR3 contains 15 residues. Looked up from germline, CDR1 is MNHNS and CDR2 is SASEGT. The CDR3 spells CASSSTGTGFNEQFF. The CDR3 DNA follows: TGTGCCAGCAGTTCCACCGGGACAGGCTTCAATGAGCAATTCTTC.

This clonotype was detected a few times. V is TRBV7-9 and J is TRBJ1-2; the D gene is possibly TRBD1 (5 bases). Germline values: CDR1 SEHNR, CDR2 FQNEAQ (reference sequence). V was pared by 5 bases and J by 3 bases, with 10 bases between. The CDR3 has 13 residues. CDR3 sequence reads: CASSVDRYYGYTF. CDR3 DNA: TGTGCCAGCAGCGTCGACAGATACTATGGCTACACCTTC.

This chain connects TRBV5-1 to TRBJ2-3; the D call may be TRBD1 or TRBD2 (5 bases each). This CDR3 has 14 residues. Trimming shortened V by 4 bases and J by 4 bases, and 13 bases separated the two germline ends. Germline CDR1 and CDR2: SGHRS and YFSETQ. This chain's CDR3 is CASSPGTHPDTQYF. The CDR3 DNA follows: TGCGCCAGCAGCCCGGGGACCCACCCAGATACGCAGTATTTT. Supplemented by reference TRBV5-1 and TRBJ2-3, the full variable domain reads KAGVTQTPRYLIKTRGQQVTLSCSPISGHRSVSWYQQTPGQGLQFLFEYFSETQRNKGNFPGRFSGRQFSNSRSEMNVSTLELGDSALYLCASSPGTHPDTQYFGPGTRLTVL.

The chain employs TRBV6-5 and TRBJ2-2; 9 positions agree with TRBD2. Looked up from germline, CDR1 is MNHEY and CDR2 is SVGAGI. CDR3 size: 16 residues. Trimming at V came to 0 bases and at J to 6 bases, leaving 5 bases not matched to a gene. As DNA, the CDR3 is TGTGCCAGCAGTTACTCGAGCGGGGGGAGGGCCGGGGAGCTGTTTTTT. Amino acid sequence: CASSYSSGGRAGELFF.

In its sample, this clonotype was seen a few times. V usage is TRBV5-1 and J usage is TRBJ2-7, with D maybe TRBD1 (5 bases). The CDR3 is 15 amino acids. Germline V CDR1 and CDR2: SGHRS, YFSETQ. Trimming took off 0 bases at V and 0 bases at J, with 10 bases between the two ends. CDR3 region: CASSLVAGPSYEQYF. As DNA, the CDR3 is TGCGCCAGCAGCTTGGTGGCAGGGCCCTCCTACGAGCAGTACTTC. Filled out from reference TRBV5-1 and TRBJ2-7, the complete variable domain reads KAGVTQTPRYLIKTRGQQVTLSCSPISGHRSVSWYQQTPGQGLQFLFEYFSETQRNKGNFPGRFSGRQFSNSRSEMNVSTLELGDSALYLCASSLVAGPSYEQYFGPGTRLTVT.

Concerning this clonotype: One end of the junction varies from germline; a read error may be responsible. The rearrangement joins TRBV27 to TRBJ1-1; TRBD1 matches at 9 bases. The germline gives CDR1 MNHEY, CDR2 SMNVEV (reference sequence). The CDR3 runs to 16 residues. CDR3 in amino acids: CTSSLYGGTGGKAAFF. CDR3 nucleotide sequence: TGTACCAGCAGTTTATACGGGGGTACAGGGGGCAAGGCAGCTTTCTTT.

This clonotype appeared a few times. The chain combines TRBV29-1 with TRBJ2-7; 8 nucleotides match TRBD1. The length of the CDR3 is 15 residues. V shed 7 bases, J shed 3 bases, and the junction held 14 bases outside the gene matches. In germline, CDR1 is SQVTM, CDR2 ANQGSEA. CDR3 loop: CSAIDRGVNIYEQYF. CDR3 DNA: TGCAGCGCCATCGACAGGGGAGTAAATATCTACGAGCAGTACTTC.

The chain joins TRBV7-2 to TRBJ2-3, with 9 bases lining up with TRBD1. Germline CDR1 and CDR2: SGHTA and FQGNSA. This CDR3 spans 15 amino acids. Germline trimming cut 3 bases from V and 4 bases from J; bases unmatched to any gene: 5. The CDR3 DNA is TGTGCCAGCAGCTTCCAGGACAGGGGAGCAGATACGCAGTATTTT. Amino acid sequence: CASSFQDRGADTQYF.

This clonotype was counted a few times. The chain combines TRBV10-3 with TRBJ2-5; D is undetermined. CDR3 size: 14 residues. CDR1 is ENHRY and CDR2 is SYGVKD in the germline V gene. V lost 0 bases and J lost 5, with 10 bases in between. The CDR3 coding sequence is TGTGCCATCAGTGAGTCAAGTAGAACGGAGACCCAGTACTTC. As protein: CAISESSRTETQYF.

V usage is TRBV7-9 and J usage is TRBJ2-5; TRBD1 matches 7 bases. V shed 4 bases and J 4 bases; nucleotides not matched to a gene: 3. CDR3 length: 13 residues. CDR1 and CDR2 (germline): SEHNR, FQNEAQ (reference sequence). The CDR3 protein is CASSSQGLETQYF. CDR3 DNA: TGTGCCAGCAGCTCACAGGGGTTAGAGACCCAGTACTTC. Together with reference TRBV7-9 and TRBJ2-5, the CDR3 gives the full variable domain: DTGVSQNPRHKITKRGQNVTFRCDPISEHNRLYWYRQTLGQGPEFLTYFQNEAQLEKSRLLSDRFSAERPKGSFSTLEIQRTEQGDSAMYLCASSSQGLETQYFGPGTRLLVL.

A few counts support this clonotype. The genes are TRBV20-1 and TRBJ2-1; D perhaps matches TRBD2 (5 bases). The germline CDR1 and CDR2 sequences are DFQATT and SNEGSKA (reference sequence). The CDR3 contains 14 residues. Trimming removed 5 bases from V and 1 base from J, with 12 bases in between. CDR3 DNA sequence: TGCAGTGCTCCCGAGCGGAGTTCCTACAATGAGCAGTTCTTC. The encoded protein is CSAPERSSYNEQFF.

The chain joins TRBV20-1 to TRBJ1-1; D perhaps matches TRBD1 (5 bases). The CDR3 has 15 amino acids. Germline V gives CDR1 DFQATT, CDR2 SNEGSKA (reference sequence). Trimming removed 1 base from V and 1 base from J, with 13 bases in between. The CDR3 is CSARALGRGNTEAFF. The CDR3 DNA reads TGCAGTGCTAGAGCTTTGGGACGGGGGAACACTGAAGCTTTCTTT.

This chain uses TRBV7-6 with TRBJ2-1; D perhaps matches TRBD1 (7 bases). In germline, CDR1 is SGHVS, CDR2 FNYEAQ. The CDR3 totals 17 residues. Trimming stripped 2 bases from V and 6 bases from J, with 20 bases between. The CDR3 bases are TGTGCCAGCAGCTTATCCGGGAACAGGGGAGGTATCAATGAGCAGTTCTTC. Translation: CASSLSGNRGGINEQFF. Together with reference TRBV7-6 and TRBJ2-1, the CDR3 gives the full variable domain: GAGVSQSPRYKVTKRGQDVALRCDPISGHVSLYWYRQALGQGPEFLTYFNYEAQQDKSGLPNDRFSAERPEGSISTLTIQRTEQRDSAMYRCASSLSGNRGGINEQFFGPGTRLTVL.

This chain links TRBV20-1 with TRBJ2-2; D may match TRBD1 or TRBD2 (5 bases each). The germline V and J ends were trimmed by 0 bases and 7 bases, with 12 bases remaining between them. The germline CDR1 and CDR2 sequences are DFQATT and SNEGSKA (reference sequence). The CDR3 loop spans 14 amino acids. CDR3 sequence (DNA): TGCAGTGCTAGAGATCCGAGGGGTGGCGGGGAGCTGTTTTTT. Translating it yields CSARDPRGGGELFF.

The chain joins TRBV7-2 to TRBJ1-1; 8 bases map to TRBD1. Trimming cost V 4 bases and J 1 base; bases outside gene matches: 5. CDR1 and CDR2 (germline): SGHTA, FQGNSA. This CDR3 is built from 15 residues. CDR3 nucleotide sequence: TGTGCCAGCAGCTATCAGGGGGCCCGGAACACTGAAGCTTTCTTT. Its translation is CASSYQGARNTEAFF.